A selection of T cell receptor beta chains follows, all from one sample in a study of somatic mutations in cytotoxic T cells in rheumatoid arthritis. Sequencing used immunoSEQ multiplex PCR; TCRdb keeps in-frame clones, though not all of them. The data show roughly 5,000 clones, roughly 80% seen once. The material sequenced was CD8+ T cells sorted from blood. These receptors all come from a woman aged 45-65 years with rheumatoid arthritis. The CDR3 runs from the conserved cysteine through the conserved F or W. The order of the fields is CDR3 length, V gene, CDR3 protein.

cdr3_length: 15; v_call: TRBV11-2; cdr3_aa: CASRELAGDYNEQFF
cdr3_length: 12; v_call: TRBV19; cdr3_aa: CASLGTAHEQYF
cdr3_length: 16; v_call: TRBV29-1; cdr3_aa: CSVEPPGVPTYNEQFF
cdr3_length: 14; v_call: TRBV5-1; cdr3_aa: CASSLSQGATEAFF
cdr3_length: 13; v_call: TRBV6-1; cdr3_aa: CASSDIAGHEQFF
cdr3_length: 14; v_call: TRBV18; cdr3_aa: CASSSRDRETKQYF
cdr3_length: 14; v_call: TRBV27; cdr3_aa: CASSLQGFNQPQHF
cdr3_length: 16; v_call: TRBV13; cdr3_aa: CASKGPGQGGSYEQYF
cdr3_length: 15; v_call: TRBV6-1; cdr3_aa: CASSDLGTGGLWKYF
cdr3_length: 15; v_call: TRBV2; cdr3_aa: CASSDLGARGYEQYF
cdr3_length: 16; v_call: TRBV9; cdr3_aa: CASSPTGGDLAYEQYF
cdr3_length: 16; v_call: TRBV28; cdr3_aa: CASSEASGGGSNEQFF
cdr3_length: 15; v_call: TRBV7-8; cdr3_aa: CASSPDSFVNQPQHF
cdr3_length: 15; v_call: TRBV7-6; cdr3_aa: CASSLYSRGPDTQYF
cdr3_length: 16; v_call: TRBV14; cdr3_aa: CASSPSRDRGQETQYF
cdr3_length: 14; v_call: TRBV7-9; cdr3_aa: CASSWVRMNTEAFF
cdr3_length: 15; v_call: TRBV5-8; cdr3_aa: CASSSRGGGQETQYF
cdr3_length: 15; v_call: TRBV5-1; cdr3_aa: CASSGTGPQRYGYTF
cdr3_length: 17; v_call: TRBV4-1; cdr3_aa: CASSQDPSGHEYNEQFF
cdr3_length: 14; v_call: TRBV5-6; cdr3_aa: CASSSGEWADTQYF
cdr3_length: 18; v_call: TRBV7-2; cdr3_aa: CASSFFHEGREGADTQYF
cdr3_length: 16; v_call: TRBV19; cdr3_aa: CASSNGLDRGLQPQHF
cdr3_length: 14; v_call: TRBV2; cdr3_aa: CASKDSGRRETQYF
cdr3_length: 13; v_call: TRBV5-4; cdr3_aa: CASNEQGSHEQYF
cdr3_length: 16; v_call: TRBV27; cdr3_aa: CASSPLTGGGTGELFF
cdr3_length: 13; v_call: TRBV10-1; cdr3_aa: CASSERENTEAFF